A selection of T cell receptor beta chains follows, all from one sample in a study of blood T cell repertoires in COVID-19. Profiled with immunoSEQ multiplex PCR; TCRdb holds only in-frame clones, not every one. The table includes roughly 87,000 clones, around 84% detected once. Sequencing used peripheral blood. These receptors came from a man aged 40-49 years with acute or convalescent COVID-19. Each CDR3 is given with its conserved first and last residue. The order of the fields is D gene, clone size, J gene, V gene, CDR3 DNA, CDR3 protein. The D gene is left open where the match is weak. Size is stated for part of the rows, as once, few or many counts, or as a class when the clone is expanded.

D gene: .
clone size: .
J gene: TRBJ2-2
V gene: TRBV30
CDR3 DNA: TGTGCCTGGACTAGCAGGAGTACCGGGGAGCTGTTTTTT
CDR3 protein: CAWTSRSTGELFF

D gene: TRBD1
clone size: .
J gene: TRBJ1-3
V gene: TRBV5-1
CDR3 DNA: TGCGCCAGCAGCTTAGACAGGGGGGATGGAAACACCATATATTTT
CDR3 protein: CASSLDRGDGNTIYF

D gene: .
clone size: .
J gene: TRBJ1-2
V gene: TRBV5-4
CDR3 DNA: TGTGCCAGCAGCCTCGGTCACCGAGAAAGCTATGGCTACACCTTC
CDR3 protein: CASSLGHRESYGYTF

D gene: .
clone size: .
J gene: TRBJ1-1
V gene: TRBV6-4
CDR3 DNA: TGTGCCAGCAGTGAACAGCCGAACACTGAAGCTTTCTTT
CDR3 protein: CASSEQPNTEAFF

D gene: TRBD1
clone size: once
J gene: TRBJ1-3
V gene: TRBV30
CDR3 DNA: TGTGCCTGGAGTGTCCGGACAGGCACATCTGGAAACACCATATATTTT
CDR3 protein: CAWSVRTGTSGNTIYF

D gene: .
clone size: .
J gene: TRBJ1-6
V gene: TRBV5-1
CDR3 DNA: TGCGCCAGCAGCCAGACAGGTTATAATTCACCCCTCCACTTT
CDR3 protein: CASSQTGYNSPLHF

D gene: .
clone size: .
J gene: TRBJ2-4
V gene: TRBV30
CDR3 DNA: TGTGCCTGGAGTGTACAACAAAACATTCAGTACTTC
CDR3 protein: CAWSVQQNIQYF

D gene: .
clone size: once
J gene: TRBJ1-2
V gene: TRBV2
CDR3 DNA: TGTGCCAGCAGGGGCGACTATGGCTACACCTTC
CDR3 protein: CASRGDYGYTF

D gene: .
clone size: once
J gene: TRBJ1-1
V gene: TRBV30
CDR3 DNA: TGTGCCTGGAGTGTTCCAGGGATGAACACTGAAGCTTTCTTT
CDR3 protein: CAWSVPGMNTEAFF

D gene: .
clone size: .
J gene: TRBJ1-2
V gene: TRBV5-4
CDR3 DNA: TGTGCCAGCGTACGGAGGGGATTTAACTATGGCTACACCTTC
CDR3 protein: CASVRRGFNYGYTF

D gene: .
clone size: .
J gene: TRBJ1-2
V gene: TRBV7-9
CDR3 DNA: TGTGCCAGCAGCCCGGACACGATACAGGGCTACACCTTC
CDR3 protein: CASSPDTIQGYTF

D gene: .
clone size: .
J gene: TRBJ2-5
V gene: TRBV5-5
CDR3 DNA: TGTGCCAGCAGCTTGCAGGGCGCAGAGGTGACCCAGTACTTC
CDR3 protein: CASSLQGAEVTQYF

D gene: .
clone size: .
J gene: TRBJ2-5
V gene: TRBV5-1
CDR3 DNA: TGCGCCAGCAGCTTGGCGCAGGGGCAAGTGGAGACCCAGTACTTC
CDR3 protein: CASSLAQGQVETQYF

D gene: TRBD1
clone size: .
J gene: TRBJ2-1
V gene: TRBV12-3/TRBV12-4
CDR3 DNA: TGTGCCAGCAGTTCGAACAGGGGGCTTGAGCAGTTCTTC
CDR3 protein: CASSSNRGLEQFF

D gene: .
clone size: .
J gene: TRBJ2-4
V gene: TRBV29-1
CDR3 DNA: TGCAGCGTTGGAGTTCCGGCCAAAAACATTCAGTACTTC
CDR3 protein: CSVGVPAKNIQYF

D gene: TRBD2
clone size: .
J gene: TRBJ2-7
V gene: TRBV4-2
CDR3 DNA: TGTGCCAGCAGCCAAGATAAGGCTAGCGGGAAGGCTCGGCAGTACTTC
CDR3 protein: CASSQDKASGKARQYF

D gene: .
clone size: .
J gene: TRBJ2-7
V gene: TRBV7-8
CDR3 DNA: TGTGCCAGCAGCTTAGTTAGCGGCGGGACTCACCTCGAGCAGTACTTC
CDR3 protein: CASSLVSGGTHLEQYF

D gene: TRBD1
clone size: few
J gene: TRBJ1-4
V gene: TRBV29-1
CDR3 DNA: TGCAGCGTTGAAACCGACAGGGGGCGCTTCGGCGAAAAACTGTTTTTT
CDR3 protein: CSVETDRGRFGEKLFF

D gene: .
clone size: .
J gene: TRBJ1-2
V gene: TRBV30
CDR3 DNA: TGTGCCTGCACTCGGAGCTATGGCTACACCTTC
CDR3 protein: CACTRSYGYTF

D gene: TRBD1
clone size: once
J gene: TRBJ1-1
V gene: TRBV18
CDR3 DNA: TGTGCCAGCTCACCACCGACAGGGTTCACTGAAGCTTTCTTT
CDR3 protein: CASSPPTGFTEAFF

D gene: .
clone size: .
J gene: TRBJ2-1
V gene: TRBV5-6
CDR3 DNA: TGTGCCAGCAGCTTTCGGGGGGCTGGATACAATGAGCAGTTCTTC
CDR3 protein: CASSFRGAGYNEQFF

D gene: .
clone size: .
J gene: TRBJ1-3
V gene: TRBV3-1/TRBV3-2
CDR3 DNA: TGTGCCAGCAGCCACCAGACAGGAAACACCATATATTTT
CDR3 protein: CASSHQTGNTIYF

D gene: TRBD1
clone size: .
J gene: TRBJ1-6
V gene: TRBV9
CDR3 DNA: TGTGCCAGCAGCCAAGACAGGGCCGGGTCCTATAATTCACCCCTCCACTTT
CDR3 protein: CASSQDRAGSYNSPLHF

D gene: .
clone size: .
J gene: TRBJ1-5
V gene: TRBV14
CDR3 DNA: TGTGCCAGCAGCCAAGATAACCGGGATCAGCCCCAGCATTTT
CDR3 protein: CASSQDNRDQPQHF

D gene: .
clone size: .
J gene: TRBJ2-3
V gene: TRBV2
CDR3 DNA: TGTGCCAGCAGTGATCGGACATCACAAACGACAGATACGCAGTATTTT
CDR3 protein: CASSDRTSQTTDTQYF

D gene: .
clone size: .
J gene: TRBJ1-1
V gene: TRBV7-2
CDR3 DNA: TGTGCCAGCAGTCCAGCAGGATCACGAGAGACTGAAGCTTTCTTT
CDR3 protein: CASSPAGSRETEAFF

D gene: .
clone size: .
J gene: TRBJ1-1
V gene: TRBV6-5
CDR3 DNA: TGTGCCAGCAGTTACTCGGCAGGGCTGGTTCCTATTGAAGCTTTCTTT
CDR3 protein: CASSYSAGLVPIEAFF

D gene: .
clone size: .
J gene: TRBJ1-1
V gene: TRBV7-9
CDR3 DNA: TGTGCCAGCAACTTTCGGACTGAAGCTTTCTTT
CDR3 protein: CASNFRTEAFF

D gene: .
clone size: .
J gene: TRBJ2-7
V gene: TRBV7-2
CDR3 DNA: TGTGCCAGCAGCTCTAGCGCCGGTCCCAACGAGCAGTACTTC
CDR3 protein: CASSSSAGPNEQYF

D gene: .
clone size: .
J gene: TRBJ2-3
V gene: TRBV11-3
CDR3 DNA: TGTGCCAGCAGCTCGCGGACTAGCACAGATACGCAGTATTTT
CDR3 protein: CASSSRTSTDTQYF

D gene: .
clone size: .
J gene: TRBJ2-3
V gene: TRBV10-1
CDR3 DNA: TGCGCCAGCAGTGAGGCGCTAGCGACCGATACGCAGTATTTT
CDR3 protein: CASSEALATDTQYF